The 29 T cell receptor beta chains below come from one sample, sequenced in a study of vaccination and CD4 T cells after COVID-19. Their antigen targets remain unknown. As for treatment: roughly ten-day PBMC culture with coronavirus spike peptide pools or control peptides (ViraFEST assay). The unexposed donor provided CD4+ T cells, which were taken before the COVID-19 pandemic (2011-2018). With the Oncomine TCR Beta short-read assay, DNA from cultured CD4+ T cells was sequenced. TCRdb itself ran the PCR reads through MiXCR, one entry per CDR3 protein. The sample has approximately 6,900 distinct CDR3 sequences; roughly two fifths are singletons. Sequenced input: CD4+ T cells from blood, cultured in vitro. The receptors shown here come from a human donor in good health.

This chain connects TRBV7-8 to TRBJ2-3; TRBD1 agrees at 10 bases. This CDR3 comprises 16 residues. J gave up 4 bases and V 5 bases, and 9 bases lay outside the gene matches. The germline CDR1 and CDR2 sequences are SGHVS and FQNEAQ. CDR3 sequence (DNA): TGTGCCAGCAGCCGAACCGGGACAGGGGAAGCAGATACGCAGTATTTT. Protein sequence: CASSRTGTGEADTQYF.

This chain joins TRBV28 and TRBJ2-3; 7 nucleotides line up with TRBD1. Losses at the gene ends were 5 bases for V and 3 bases for J; bases not matched to a gene: 8. Germline values: CDR1 MDHEN, CDR2 SYDVKM. CDR3 length: 15 residues. CDR3 nucleotides: TGTGCCAGCAGTACCCGACAGGGCTCTACAGATACGCAGTATTTT. Translating gives CASSTRQGSTDTQYF.

This clonotype appeared a few times. The genes are TRBV19 and TRBJ1-5; D is possibly TRBD1 (5 bases). CDR3 length: 17 residues. Germline values: CDR1 LNHDA, CDR2 SQIVND (reference sequence). V lost 8 bases, J lost 3 bases, and 23 bases lay in between. CDR3: CASATGRWGQVNQPQHF. CDR3 in DNA: TGTGCCAGTGCGACGGGGAGGTGGGGCCAAGTCAATCAGCCCCAGCATTTT. The complete variable domain, with remaining parts taken from reference TRBV19 and TRBJ1-5, reads DGGITQSPKYLFRKEGQNVTLSCEQNLNHDAMYWYRQDPGQGLRLIYYSQIVNDFQKGDIAEGYSVSREKKESFPLTVTSAQKNPTAFYLCASATGRWGQVNQPQHFGDGTRLSIL.

V gene TRBV7-9 combines with J gene TRBJ2-5, with 10 bases identical to TRBD2. J gave up 3 bases and V 6 bases, and 4 bases lay outside the gene matches. This CDR3 is built from 14 residues. CDR1 and CDR2 (germline): SEHNR, FQNEAQ (reference sequence). The CDR3 here is CASRPSGGEETQYF. The CDR3 DNA follows: TGTGCCAGCAGACCGAGCGGGGGGGAAGAGACCCAGTACTTC. Using reference TRBV7-9 and TRBJ2-5 for the parts outside the CDR3, the full variable domain is DTGVSQNPRHKITKRGQNVTFRCDPISEHNRLYWYRQTLGQGPEFLTYFQNEAQLEKSRLLSDRFSAERPKGSFSTLEIQRTEQGDSAMYLCASRPSGGEETQYFGPGTRLLVL.

V and J are TRBV19 and TRBJ2-1; 9 nucleotides line up with TRBD1. This CDR3 region has 17 residues. V trimming: 5 bases; J trimming: 0 bases; junction bases outside the gene matches: 8. Germline V CDR1 and CDR2: LNHDA, SQIVND (reference sequence). CDR3 sequence: CASSLRTGAVSYNEQFF. The DNA of the CDR3 is TGTGCCAGTAGTCTTCGGACAGGGGCCGTCTCCTACAATGAGCAGTTCTTC.

This clonotype was detected a few times. The V call is TRBV7-8, the J call TRBJ2-4, with D perhaps TRBD1 (5 bases). V lost 1 base to trimming and J lost 2 bases, with 15 bases between them. The CDR3 consists of 17 residues. Germline V gene lookup returns CDR1 SGHVS and CDR2 FQNEAQ. In nucleotides, the CDR3 is TGTGCCAGCAGCTTAGGGTACAGGCGCGATCCCAAAAACATTCAGTACTTC. Protein: CASSLGYRRDPKNIQYF.

V gene TRBV7-2 combines with J gene TRBJ2-4, with D perhaps TRBD1 (5 bases). The V end lost 5 bases, the J end lost 0 bases, and 14 bases lay between the germline ends. Looked up from germline, CDR1 is SGHTA and CDR2 is FQGNSA. CDR3 length equals 16 residues. As DNA, the CDR3 is TGTGCCAGCAGCCGGACGGACAAGCTAGCCAAAAACATTCAGTACTTC. Translation gives CASSRTDKLAKNIQYF. Complete variable domain (other parts from reference TRBV7-2 and TRBJ2-4): GAGVSQSPSNKVTEKGKDVELRCDPISGHTALYWYRQSLGQGLEFLIYFQGNSAPDKSGLPSDRFSAERTGGSVSTLTIQRTQQEDSAVYLCASSRTDKLAKNIQYFGAGTRLSVL.

The gene calls are TRBV11-1 and TRBJ2-7; 8 nucleotides line up with TRBD1. This CDR3 is 13 amino acids long. Trimming at V came to 2 bases and at J to 7 bases, leaving 4 bases not matched to a gene. Germline loops: CDR1 SGHAT, CDR2 FQDESV (reference sequence). CDR3 sequence (DNA): TGTGCCAGCAGCTTAACTCGGGACAGGGAGCAGTACTTC. Translating it yields CASSLTRDREQYF.

The chain carries TRBV19 and TRBJ2-5; TRBD1 matches 8 bases. Trimming removed 5 bases from V and 4 bases from J; junction bases left unmatched: 9. CDR1 LNHDA and CDR2 SQIVND come from the germline V gene (reference sequence). This CDR3 comprises 15 residues. The CDR3 DNA is TGTGCCAGTAGTGAGGACAGGGTCGGGGGAGAGACCCAGTACTTC. Protein product: CASSEDRVGGETQYF.

The table lists this clonotype with a few counts. This chain uses TRBV29-1 with TRBJ1-2; D remains unclear. CDR1 and CDR2 from the germline V gene are SQVTM and ANQGSEA. The ends were cut back, 0 bases at V and 4 bases at J, with 15 bases in the middle. The CDR3 contains 15 residues. CDR3 region: CSVEDQGRDGYGYTF. CDR3 nucleotides: TGCAGCGTTGAAGATCAAGGGCGCGACGGCTATGGCTACACCTTC.

The chain joins TRBV19 to TRBJ2-1; TRBD2 matches at 9 bases. J gave up 4 bases and V 1 base, and 8 bases lay outside the gene matches. CDR1 is LNHDA, CDR2 SQIVND, per germline (reference sequence). The CDR3 is made up of 17 amino acids. The CDR3 protein is CASSIGGWREGYNEQFF. The CDR3 DNA sequence: TGTGCCAGTAGTATAGGCGGGTGGCGGGAGGGGTACAATGAGCAGTTCTTC.

The rearrangement joins TRBV5-6 to TRBJ1-2; 8 nucleotides match TRBD1. From germline, CDR1 is SGHDT and CDR2 YYEEEE. With 6 bases clipped from V and 3 bases from J, the junction kept 16 bases outside the gene matches. The CDR3 consists of 17 residues. The CDR3 loop reads CASTQRRGQAGYYGYTF. Here the CDR3 DNA reads TGTGCCAGCACCCAACGCAGGGGACAGGCTGGGTACTATGGCTACACCTTC.

V gene TRBV6-1 combines with J gene TRBJ2-3; D might be TRBD2 (5 bases). The CDR3 contains 15 residues. V dropped 6 bases and J dropped 2 bases, with 15 bases sitting between them. Germline V gene sequence: CDR1 MNHNS, CDR2 SASEGT. The CDR3 coding sequence is TGTGCCAGCAGGCGAGCGGAAACCTTCACAGATACGCAGTATTTT. Its protein is CASRRAETFTDTQYF.

By frequency in the sample, this clonotype is medium-sized. The gene calls are TRBV20-1 and TRBJ2-7, with 11 bases fitting TRBD2. Trimming took 3 bases from V and 3 from J; bases not matched to a gene: 10. The germline gives CDR1 DFQATT, CDR2 SNEGSKA (reference sequence). The CDR3 consists of 16 residues. The CDR3 reads CSASPPGTSGYYEQYF. CDR3 in DNA: TGCAGTGCTAGCCCCCCCGGGACTAGCGGCTACTACGAGCAGTACTTC.

This clonotype was observed once. This chain connects TRBV2 to TRBJ1-6; weak D call: TRBD1 (6 bases). Germline-derived CDR1 and CDR2 are SNHLY and FYNNEI. Trimming shortened V by 8 bases and J by 7 bases, and 12 bases separated the two germline ends. This CDR3 contains 13 residues. The CDR3 bases are TGTGCCAGCCGAGACAGGAACAATTCACCCCTCCACTTT. Protein product: CASRDRNNSPLHF.

This chain links TRBV28 with TRBJ1-1; no reliable D call. CDR1 and CDR2 (germline): MDHEN, SYDVKM. The CDR3 extends over 12 amino acids. V dropped 2 bases and J dropped 3 bases, with 4 bases sitting between them. DNA of the CDR3: TGTGCCAGCAGTTTAGAGTACACTGAAGCTTTCTTT. It specifies CASSLEYTEAFF.

This clonotype was counted a few times. The chain employs TRBV29-1 and TRBJ1-2, with 7 positions matching TRBD1. V shed 6 bases and J 8 bases; nucleotides not matched to a gene: 9. CDR1 SQVTM and CDR2 ANQGSEA come from the germline V gene. The CDR3 spans 12 residues. The CDR3 nucleotides are TGCAGCGTCCTCAGGGGGGAAGAGGGCTACACCTTC. This encodes CSVLRGEEGYTF.

This clonotype has more than one count but fewer than ten. The rearrangement links TRBV10-3 to TRBJ1-5, with 7 bases matching TRBD1. The V gene end was trimmed by 6 bases and the J gene end by 4 bases; junction bases not matched to a gene: 3. Germline assignment: CDR1 ENHRY and CDR2 SYGVKD. The CDR3 contains 13 residues. CDR3 protein: CAISDRVNQPQHF. The CDR3 coding sequence is TGTGCCATCAGCGACAGGGTGAATCAGCCCCAGCATTTT.

The rearrangement uses TRBV4-3 and TRBJ2-2; possible D gene TRBD1, 6 bases. Trimming removed 0 bases at V and 1 base at J, with 9 bases between. Germline lookup yields CDR1 LGHNA and CDR2 YSLEER. This CDR3 has 16 residues. The CDR3 here is CASSQDRQVNTGELFF. DNA for the CDR3: TGCGCCAGCAGCCAAGATCGACAGGTGAACACCGGGGAGCTGTTTTTT.

The chain recombines TRBV28 with TRBJ1-6, with D perhaps matching TRBD1 (6 bases). The germline CDR1 and CDR2 sequences are MDHEN and SYDVKM. V shed 5 bases and J shed 7 bases, with 21 bases lying between them. CDR3 length equals 17 residues. CDR3 nucleotide sequence: TGTGCCAGCAGTCAGATCGGGACACCAGATAAAAATTCACCCCTCCACTTT. It is translated as CASSQIGTPDKNSPLHF.

The chain has TRBV2 and TRBJ1-5; D call uncertain. This CDR3 is 12 amino acids long. Germline V gene data show CDR1 as SNHLY and CDR2 as FYNNEI. V dropped 6 bases and J dropped 1 base, with 4 bases sitting between them. CDR3 amino acids: CASRYSNQPQHF. In nucleotides, the CDR3 is TGTGCCAGCAGATACAGCAATCAGCCCCAGCATTTT.

The chain carries TRBV4-3 and TRBJ1-2; no reliable D call. Per germline, CDR1 LGHNA and CDR2 YSLEER. The V end lost 1 base, the J end lost 0 bases, and 9 bases lay between the germline ends. The CDR3 runs to 15 residues. DNA of the CDR3: TGCGCCAGCAGCCAAGTCTTCCGAGCTAACTATGGCTACACCTTC. It encodes CASSQVFRANYGYTF.

For the CDR3, the DNA is TGCAGTGCTACCAGGGACAGCTCCTACGAGCAGTACTTC. Translated, it gives CSATRDSSYEQYF. This chain joins TRBV20-1 and TRBJ2-7; the match to TRBD1 covers 7 bases. V lost 4 bases, J lost 0 bases, and 3 bases stayed unmatched. CDR1 is DFQATT, CDR2 SNEGSKA, per germline (reference sequence). The CDR3 is made up of 13 amino acids.

The chain joins TRBV7-7 to TRBJ2-5; no firm D call. This CDR3 spans 12 amino acids. Germline loops: CDR1 SSHAT, CDR2 FNYEAQ (reference sequence). V lost 2 bases to trimming and J lost 1 base, with 2 bases between them. CDR3 amino acids: CASSLPQETQYF. The CDR3 DNA reads TGTGCCAGCAGCTTACCCCAAGAGACCCAGTACTTC.

The CDR3: CASSRLRQEDTQYF. In DNA form, the CDR3 reads TGTGCCAGTAGTAGACTCCGACAGGAAGATACGCAGTATTTT. The chain is built from TRBV19 and TRBJ2-3, with TRBD1 as a possible D gene (6 bases). The CDR3 loop spans 14 amino acids. V was cut by 4 bases and J by 5 bases, with 13 bases left in between. Germline values: CDR1 LNHDA, CDR2 SQIVND (reference sequence). The full variable domain, with the rest looked up from reference TRBV19 and TRBJ2-3, is DGGITQSPKYLFRKEGQNVTLSCEQNLNHDAMYWYRQDPGQGLRLIYYSQIVNDFQKGDIAEGYSVSREKKESFPLTVTSAQKNPTAFYLCASSRLRQEDTQYFGPGTRLTVL.

This sequence joins TRBV6-2 or TRBV6-3 and TRBJ2-6, with D perhaps given as TRBD1 or TRBD2 (5 bases each). Trimming removed 4 bases from V and 1 base from J, with 17 bases in between. The CDR3 consists of 18 residues. CDR1 is MNHEY and CDR2 is SVGEGT in the germline V gene. The CDR3 sequence is CASSFLLGRTSGANVLTF. The CDR3 DNA reads as TGTGCCAGCAGTTTCTTGTTGGGACGGACTTCTGGGGCCAACGTCCTGACTTTC.

The chain uses TRBV20-1 and TRBJ2-1; D may be TRBD1 (5 bases). Looked up from germline, CDR1 is DFQATT and CDR2 is SNEGSKA (reference sequence). V was cut by 0 bases and J by 10 bases, with 13 bases left in between. This CDR3 has 13 amino acids. The CDR3 DNA reads as TGCAGTGCTAGAGATCAGGGCCTCAGGGAGCAGTTCTTC. This sequence encodes CSARDQGLREQFF.

The gene calls are TRBV5-1 and TRBJ1-2, with D perhaps matching TRBD1 (6 bases). The CDR3 loop spans 16 amino acids. Deletions cut 4 bases from V and 0 bases from J, with 16 bases between. Germline V CDR1 and CDR2: SGHRS, YFSETQ. The CDR3 sequence is CASSPRAGASNYGYTF. The CDR3 DNA sequence: TGCGCCAGCAGCCCTAGGGCAGGGGCATCTAACTATGGCTACACCTTC.

This chain connects TRBV19 to TRBJ2-5; TRBD2 aligns across 9 bases. V shed 4 bases, J shed 3 bases, and the junction held 12 bases outside the gene matches. Per the germline V gene, CDR1 is LNHDA and CDR2 is SQIVND (reference sequence). The CDR3 is 17 residues long. In DNA form, the CDR3 reads TGTGCCAGTAGTAGGCCACTCGGGACTAGCACGAAAGAGACCCAGTACTTC. Translating it yields CASSRPLGTSTKETQYF.